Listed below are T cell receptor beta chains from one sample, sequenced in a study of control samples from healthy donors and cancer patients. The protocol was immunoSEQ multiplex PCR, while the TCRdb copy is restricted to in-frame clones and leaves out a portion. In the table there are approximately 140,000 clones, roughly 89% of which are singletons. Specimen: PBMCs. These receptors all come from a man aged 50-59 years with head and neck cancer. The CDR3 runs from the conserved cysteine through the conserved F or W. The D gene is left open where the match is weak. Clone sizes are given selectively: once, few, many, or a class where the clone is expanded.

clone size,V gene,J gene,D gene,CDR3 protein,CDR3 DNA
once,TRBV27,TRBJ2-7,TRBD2,CASIGTSGSYEQYF,TGTGCCAGCATAGGGACTAGCGGATCCTACGAGCAGTACTTC
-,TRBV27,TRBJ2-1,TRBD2,CASSLSSGSPSYNEQFF,TGTGCCAGCAGTTTGTCTAGCGGGAGTCCCTCCTACAATGAGCAGTTCTTC
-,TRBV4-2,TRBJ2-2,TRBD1,CASSHNDRGVTGELFF,TGTGCCAGCAGCCACAACGACAGGGGAGTAACCGGGGAGCTGTTTTTT
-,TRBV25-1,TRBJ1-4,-,CASRDFGVATNEKLFF,TGTGCCAGCAGGGATTTCGGGGTAGCAACTAATGAAAAACTGTTTTTT
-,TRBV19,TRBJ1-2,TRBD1,CASSSRDRGTYGYTF,TGTGCCAGTAGTAGTCGGGACAGGGGAACCTATGGCTACACCTTC
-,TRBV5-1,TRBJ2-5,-,CASSLAGVSPKKETQYF,TGCGCCAGCAGCTTGGCCGGTGTTAGCCCAAAGAAAGAGACCCAGTACTTC
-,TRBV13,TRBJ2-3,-,CASSPSGGPSADTQYF,TGTGCCAGCAGCCCATCCGGAGGCCCGAGCGCAGATACGCAGTATTTT
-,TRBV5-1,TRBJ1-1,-,CASSTGQNTEAFF,TGCGCCAGCAGCACCGGACAAAACACTGAAGCTTTCTTT
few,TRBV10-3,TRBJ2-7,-,CAISGTASEQYF,TGTGCCATCAGTGGGACAGCCTCCGAGCAGTACTTC
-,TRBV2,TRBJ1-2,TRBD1,CASRAGQGISYYGYTF,TGTGCCAGCAGGGCGGGACAGGGAATCAGTTACTATGGCTACACCTTC
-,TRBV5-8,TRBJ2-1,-,CASSQILSGPTYNEQFF,TGTGCCAGCAGCCAAATATTAAGCGGGCCTACCTACAATGAGCAGTTCTTC
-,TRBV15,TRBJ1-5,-,CATRGSPLNSNQPQHF,TGTGCCACCAGGGGATCTCCGCTTAATAGCAATCAGCCCCAGCATTTT
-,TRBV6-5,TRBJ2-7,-,CASSYWGPGAYEQYF,TGTGCCAGCAGTTACTGGGGGCCCGGCGCCTACGAGCAGTACTTC
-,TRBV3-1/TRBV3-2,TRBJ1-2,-,CASSPSDRNYGYTF,TGTGCCAGCAGCCCTTCGGACAGAAACTATGGCTACACCTTC
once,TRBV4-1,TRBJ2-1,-,CASSQDRLVGNEQFF,TGCGCCAGCAGCCAAGATAGACTAGTAGGCAATGAGCAGTTCTTC
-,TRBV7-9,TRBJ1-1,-,CASSYPRTPNEAFF,TGTGCCAGCAGCTACCCCCGGACACCTAATGAAGCTTTCTTT
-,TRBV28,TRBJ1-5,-,CASSFNRPISNQPQHF,TGTGCCAGCAGTTTCAATAGGCCGATTAGCAATCAGCCCCAGCATTTT
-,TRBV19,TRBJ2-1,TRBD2,CASSITSGGLNNEQFF,TGTGCCAGTAGTATCACTAGCGGGGGGTTGAACAATGAGCAGTTCTTC
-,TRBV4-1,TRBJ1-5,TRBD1,CASSQTGALGQPQHF,TGCGCCAGCAGCCAAACAGGGGCCCTAGGCCAGCCCCAGCATTTT
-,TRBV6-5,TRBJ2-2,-,CASSYSRRGGTGELFF,TGTGCCAGCAGTTACTCCCGCAGGGGAGGGACCGGGGAGCTGTTTTTT
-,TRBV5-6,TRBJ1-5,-,CASSLGPMGPQHF,TGTGCCAGCAGCTTGGGACCGATGGGGCCCCAGCATTTT
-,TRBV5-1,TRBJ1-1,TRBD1,CASSPGQGLLAFF,TGCGCCAGCAGTCCAGGACAGGGTCTGCTTGCTTTCTTT
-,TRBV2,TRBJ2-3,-,CASSEAAPTTGTDTQYF,TGTGCCAGCAGTGAAGCAGCACCGACCACTGGCACAGATACGCAGTATTTT
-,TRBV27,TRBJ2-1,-,CASSQTWNEQFF,TGTGCCAGCAGTCAGACCTGGAATGAGCAGTTCTTC
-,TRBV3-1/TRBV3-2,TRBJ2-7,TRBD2,CASSHVRRGLVGEQYF,TGTGCCAGCAGCCATGTCCGAAGGGGACTAGTAGGCGAGCAGTACTTC
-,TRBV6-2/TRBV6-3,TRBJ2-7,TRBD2,CASSAGEGYLNYEQYF,TGTGCCAGCAGTGCGGGGGAGGGCTACCTGAACTACGAGCAGTACTTC
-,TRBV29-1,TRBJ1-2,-,CSAEPEDRFSYGYTF,TGCAGCGCCGAACCTGAGGACAGATTCTCCTATGGCTACACCTTC
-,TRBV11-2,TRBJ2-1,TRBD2,CASSRFSSGRAYNEQFF,TGTGCCAGCAGCCGATTCTCGAGCGGGAGGGCCTACAATGAGCAGTTCTTC
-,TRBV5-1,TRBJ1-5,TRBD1,CASSLEGGRQPQHF,TGCGCCAGCAGCTTGGAAGGGGGCCGTCAGCCCCAGCATTTT
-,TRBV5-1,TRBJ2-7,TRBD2,CPRSGGGGPYEQYF,TGCCCCCGCAGCGGCGGGGGGGGTCCCTACGAGCAGTACTTC
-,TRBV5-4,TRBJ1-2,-,CASSPDGGYGYGYTF,TGTGCCAGCAGCCCCGATGGGGGATATGGCTATGGCTACACCTTC
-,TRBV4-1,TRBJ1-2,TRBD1,CASSQGQGYGYTF,TGCGCCAGCAGCCAAGGACAGGGGTATGGCTACACCTTC
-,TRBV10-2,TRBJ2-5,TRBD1,CASSPDRAGRETQYF,TGCGCCAGCAGCCCGGACAGGGCGGGGCGGGAGACCCAGTACTTC
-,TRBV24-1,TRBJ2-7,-,CATSVGHHQYF,TGTGCCACCAGTGTGGGACACCACCAGTACTTC
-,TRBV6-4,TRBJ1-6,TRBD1,CASSGTGDSPLHF,TGTGCCAGCAGTGGTACAGGGGACTCACCCCTCCACTTT
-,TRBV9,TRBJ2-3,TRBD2,CASSAPSGGASDTQYF,TGTGCCAGCAGCGCCCCTAGCGGGGGGGCTTCAGATACGCAGTATTTT
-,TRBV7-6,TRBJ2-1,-,CASSFGVGELNEQFF,TGTGCCAGCAGCTTCGGCGTAGGAGAACTCAATGAGCAGTTCTTC
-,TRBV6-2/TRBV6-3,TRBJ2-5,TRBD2,CASSRATSGGETQYF,TGTGCCAGCAGTAGAGCCACTAGCGGGGGAGAGACCCAGTACTTC
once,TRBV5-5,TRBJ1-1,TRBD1,CASSFTIGTGNTEAFF,TGTGCCAGCAGCTTCACAATCGGGACAGGGAACACTGAAGCTTTCTTT
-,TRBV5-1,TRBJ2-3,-,CASTLVGGTDTQYF,TGCGCCAGCACCCTTGTCGGGGGAACAGATACGCAGTATTTT
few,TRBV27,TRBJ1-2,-,CASSFLPRNYGYTF,TGTGCCAGCAGTTTCTTACCCAGGAACTATGGCTACACCTTC
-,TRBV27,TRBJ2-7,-,CASSLRGNSYEQYF,TGTGCCAGCAGTTTGAGGGGCAATTCCTACGAGCAGTACTTC
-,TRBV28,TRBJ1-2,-,CASNLGGAYGYTF,TGTGCCAGCAACCTAGGGGGGGCCTATGGCTACACCTTC
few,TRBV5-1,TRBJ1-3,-,CASSLGGRPGNTIYF,TGCGCCAGCAGCTTGGGCGGCAGGCCTGGAAACACCATATATTTT
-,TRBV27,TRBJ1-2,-,CASSLGQRYGYTF,TGTGCCAGCAGTTTAGGACAGCGATATGGCTACACCTTC
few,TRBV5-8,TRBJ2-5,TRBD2,CASSLGLAQETQYF,TGTGCCAGCAGCTTGGGACTAGCACAAGAGACCCAGTACTTC
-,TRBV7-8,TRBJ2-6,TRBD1,CASSLLQGVPSGANVLTF,TGTGCCAGCAGCTTACTACAGGGGGTCCCGTCTGGGGCCAACGTCCTGACTTTC
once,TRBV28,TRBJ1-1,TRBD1,CASSLWTGANTEAFF,TGTGCCAGCAGTTTATGGACAGGGGCGAACACTGAAGCTTTCTTT
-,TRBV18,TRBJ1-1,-,CASSPQGRTEAFF,TGTGCCAGCTCACCACAGGGTAGGACTGAAGCTTTCTTT
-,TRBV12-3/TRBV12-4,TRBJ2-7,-,CASSPPGWKEQYF,TGTGCCAGCAGTCCCCCCGGATGGAAGGAGCAGTACTTC
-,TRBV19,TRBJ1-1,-,CASSNTPSRGGTEAFF,TGTGCCAGTAGTAACACCCCCTCTCGGGGAGGCACTGAAGCTTTCTTT
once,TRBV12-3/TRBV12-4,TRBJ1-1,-,CASSPLNTEAFF,TGTGCCAGCAGCCCCTTGAACACTGAAGCTTTCTTT
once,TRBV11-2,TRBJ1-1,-,CASSRRERVNTEAFF,TGTGCCAGCAGCCGGCGGGAACGGGTGAACACTGAAGCTTTCTTT
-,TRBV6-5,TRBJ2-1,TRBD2,CASTYSGRGDGEQFF,TGTGCCAGCACTTATAGCGGGAGGGGGGACGGTGAGCAGTTCTTC
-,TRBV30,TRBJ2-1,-,CAWRLRGSVYNEQFF,TGTGCCTGGAGGCTACGGGGGTCCGTCTACAATGAGCAGTTCTTC
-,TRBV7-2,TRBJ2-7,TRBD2,CASSLTSGPTYEQYF,TGTGCCAGCAGCTTGACTAGCGGGCCGACCTACGAGCAGTACTTC
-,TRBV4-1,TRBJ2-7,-,CASSSRAAAYEQYF,TGCGCCAGCAGCAGCCGGGCGGCAGCCTACGAGCAGTACTTC
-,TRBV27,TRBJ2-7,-,CASSLGSNPYEQYF,TGTGCCAGCAGTTTAGGGTCGAACCCCTACGAGCAGTACTTC
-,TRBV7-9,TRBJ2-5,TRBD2,CASSPRGSGGPEETQYF,TGTGCCAGCAGTCCTAGGGGGAGCGGGGGCCCGGAAGAGACCCAGTACTTC